Listed below are T cell receptor beta chains from one sample, sequenced in a study of T cell responses to AZD1222 COVID-19 vaccine. Some clones are missing from TCRdb's copy, which holds only in-frame ones; the method was immunoSEQ multiplex PCR. There are roughly 130,000 clones in the sample; roughly 85% occur only once, and 7.6% lies in the top ten. The specimen was peripheral blood, collected on day 0 of AZD1222 vaccination. The source is an adult in good health. Each CDR3 is given with its conserved first and last residue. D genes are given only for firm matches.

.	TRBV7-9	18	CASSRAGRTRSNTGELFF
.	TRBV7-9	15	CASSSPGFSNSPLHF
.	TRBV7-3	16	CASSLGAIPGANVLTF
.	TRBV29-1	11	CSVEGTGELFF
.	TRBV24-1	15	CATSDSRDGSYEQYF
TRBD1	TRBV18	15	CASSGLTGGLYEQYF
.	TRBV7-9	13	CASSFKSAETQYF
.	TRBV3-1/TRBV3-2	14	CASSGVFPNTEAFF
.	TRBV19	14	CASSLQSIKNIQYF
TRBD1	TRBV5-1	17	CASSLEGALVWDDEQFF
.	TRBV5-1	13	CASSLGRNTEAFF
.	TRBV6-5	14	CASSPFQGSYEQYF
.	TRBV27	16	CASSLNAQGRGEPQHF
.	TRBV19	14	CASRRGLAYEKLFF
TRBD1	TRBV20-1	15	CSASPQGALNTEAFF
.	TRBV18	15	CASSPPPGTGQPQHF
.	TRBV7-2	13	CASSLANYNEQFF